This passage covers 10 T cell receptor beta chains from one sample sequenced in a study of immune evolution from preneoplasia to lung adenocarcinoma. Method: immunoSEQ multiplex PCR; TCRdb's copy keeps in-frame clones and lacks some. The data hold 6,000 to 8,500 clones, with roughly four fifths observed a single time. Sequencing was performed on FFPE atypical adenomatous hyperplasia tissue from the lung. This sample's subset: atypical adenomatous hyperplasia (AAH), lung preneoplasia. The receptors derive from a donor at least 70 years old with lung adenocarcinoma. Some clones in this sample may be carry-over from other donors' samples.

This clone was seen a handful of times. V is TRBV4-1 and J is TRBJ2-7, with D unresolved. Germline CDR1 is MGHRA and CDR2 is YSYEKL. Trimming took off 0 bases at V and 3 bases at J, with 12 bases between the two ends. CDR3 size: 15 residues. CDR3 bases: TGCGCCAGCAGCCAAGACTATGAGACACACTACGAGCAGTACTTC. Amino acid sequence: CASSQDYETHYEQYF.

In nucleotides, the CDR3 is TGTGCCAGCAGTGAACCTACCCTAGGACCCCCCAGCGGGGGGGCACTGGAGACCCAGTACTTC. It encodes CASSEPTLGPPSGGALETQYF. The chain employs TRBV2 and TRBJ2-5, with 10 positions matching TRBD2. V shed 2 bases and J 5 bases; nucleotides not matched to a gene: 23. CDR1 SNHLY and CDR2 FYNNEI come from the germline V gene. The CDR3 spans 21 residues.

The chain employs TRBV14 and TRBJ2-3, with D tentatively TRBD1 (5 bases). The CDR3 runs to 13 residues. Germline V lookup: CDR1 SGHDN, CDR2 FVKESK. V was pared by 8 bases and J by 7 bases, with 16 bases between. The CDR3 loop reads CASGFSQGNTQYF. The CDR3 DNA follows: TGTGCCAGCGGATTCTCTCAGGGAAATACGCAGTATTTT.

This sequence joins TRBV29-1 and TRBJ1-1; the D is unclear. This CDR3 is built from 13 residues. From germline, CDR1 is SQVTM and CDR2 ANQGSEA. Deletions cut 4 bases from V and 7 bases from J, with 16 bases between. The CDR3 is CSVGVPQRHEAFF. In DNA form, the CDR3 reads TGCAGCGTTGGAGTTCCACAGCGACATGAAGCTTTCTTT. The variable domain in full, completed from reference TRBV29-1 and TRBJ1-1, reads SAVISQKPSRDICQRGTSLTIQCQVDSQVTMMFWYRQQPGQSLTLIATANQGSEATYESGFVIDKFPISRPNLTFSTLTVSNMSPEDSSIYLCSVGVPQRHEAFFGQGTRLTVV.

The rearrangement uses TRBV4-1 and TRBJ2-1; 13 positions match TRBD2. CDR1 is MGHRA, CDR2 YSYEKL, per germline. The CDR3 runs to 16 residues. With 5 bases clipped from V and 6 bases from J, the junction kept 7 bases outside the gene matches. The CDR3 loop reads CASSDPGLAGINEQFF. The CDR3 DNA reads TGCGCCAGCAGCGACCCGGGACTAGCGGGAATCAATGAGCAGTTCTTC.

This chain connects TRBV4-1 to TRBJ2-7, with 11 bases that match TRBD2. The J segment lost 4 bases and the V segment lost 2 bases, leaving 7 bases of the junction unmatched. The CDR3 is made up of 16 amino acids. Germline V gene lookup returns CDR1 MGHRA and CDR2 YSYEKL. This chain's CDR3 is CASSQNLAGGAYEQYF. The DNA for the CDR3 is TGCGCCAGCAGCCAAAACCTAGCGGGGGGAGCGTACGAGCAGTACTTC.

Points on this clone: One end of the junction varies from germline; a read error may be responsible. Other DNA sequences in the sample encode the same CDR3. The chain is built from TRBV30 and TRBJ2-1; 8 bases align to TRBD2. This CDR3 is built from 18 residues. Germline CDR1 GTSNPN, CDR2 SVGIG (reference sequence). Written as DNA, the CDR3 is TGTGCATGGACGGGACTAGGTGTAAAGGGACTAGAGTACAATGAGCAGTTCTTC. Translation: CAWTGLGVKGLEYNEQFF. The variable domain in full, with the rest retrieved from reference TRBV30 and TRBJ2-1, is SQTIHQWPATLVQPVGSPLSLECTVEGTSNPNLYWYRQAAGRGLQLLFYSVGIGQISSEVPQNLSASRPQDRQFILSSKKLLLSDSGFYLCAWTGLGVKGLEYNEQFFGPGTRLTVL.

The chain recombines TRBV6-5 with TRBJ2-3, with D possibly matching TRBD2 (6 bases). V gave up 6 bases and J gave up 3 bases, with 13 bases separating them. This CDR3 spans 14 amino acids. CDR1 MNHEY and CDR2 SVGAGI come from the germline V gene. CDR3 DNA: TGTGCCAGCAGCTATCGGGGGATGACAGATACGCAGTATTTT. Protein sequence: CASSYRGMTDTQYF.

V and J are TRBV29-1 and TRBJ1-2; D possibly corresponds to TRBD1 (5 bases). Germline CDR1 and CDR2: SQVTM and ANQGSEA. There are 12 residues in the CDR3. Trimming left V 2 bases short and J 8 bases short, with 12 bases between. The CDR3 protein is CSVEPDGGGYTF. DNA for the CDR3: TGCAGCGTTGAACCGGATGGGGGAGGCTACACCTTC. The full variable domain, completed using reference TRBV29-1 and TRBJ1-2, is SAVISQKPSRDICQRGTSLTIQCQVDSQVTMMFWYRQQPGQSLTLIATANQGSEATYESGFVIDKFPISRPNLTFSTLTVSNMSPEDSSIYLCSVEPDGGGYTFGSGTRLTVV.

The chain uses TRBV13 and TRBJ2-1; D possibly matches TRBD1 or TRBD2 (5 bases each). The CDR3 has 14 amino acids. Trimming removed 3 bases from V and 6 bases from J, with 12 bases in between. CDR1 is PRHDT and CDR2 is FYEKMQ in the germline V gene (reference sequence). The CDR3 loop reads CASSFGTSVNEQFF. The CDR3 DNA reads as TGTGCCAGCAGCTTCGGGACCTCAGTCAATGAGCAGTTCTTC.